The clone carrying this T cell receptor (beta chain) was recorded at least ten times. Germline V lookup: CDR1 LGHNA, CDR2 YSLEER. The CDR3 totals 14 residues. The V segment lost 2 bases and the J segment 9 bases; nucleotides outside the gene matches: 6. This entry is derived from a study of response to subunit inactivated influenza vaccine. TCRdb analysed the RT-PCR reads with MiXCR anew, one entry per CDR3 protein. The sample has around 250,000 distinct CDR3 sequences; about 12% are singletons. Specimen: non-naive T cells sorted from PBMCs, collected approximately 15 days before vaccination. The sequence was obtained from a middle-aged man who received an inactivated influenza vaccine. This sequence joins TRBV4-3 and TRBJ2-1, with 8 bases fitting TRBD1. CDR3 in DNA: TGCGCCAGCAGCCAAACGATACAGGGGGGTGAGCAGTTCTTC. It encodes CASSQTIQGGEQFF.